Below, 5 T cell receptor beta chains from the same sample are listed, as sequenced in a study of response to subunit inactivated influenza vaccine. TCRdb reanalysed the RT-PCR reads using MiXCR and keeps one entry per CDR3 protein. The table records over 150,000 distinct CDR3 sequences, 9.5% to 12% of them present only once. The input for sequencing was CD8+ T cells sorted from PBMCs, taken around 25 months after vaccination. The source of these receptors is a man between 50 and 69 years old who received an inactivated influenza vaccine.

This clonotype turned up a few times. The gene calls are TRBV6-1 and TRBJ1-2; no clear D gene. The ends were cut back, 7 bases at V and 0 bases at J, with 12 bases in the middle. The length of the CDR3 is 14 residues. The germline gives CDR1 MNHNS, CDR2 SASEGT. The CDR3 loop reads CASTPAATNYGYTF. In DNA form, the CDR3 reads TGTGCCAGCACCCCGGCAGCGACTAACTATGGCTACACCTTC.

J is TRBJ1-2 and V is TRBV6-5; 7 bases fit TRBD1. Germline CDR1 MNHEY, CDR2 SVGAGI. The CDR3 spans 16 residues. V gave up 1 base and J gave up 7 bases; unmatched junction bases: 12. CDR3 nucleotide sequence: TGTGCCAGCAGTTACTTCGGACAGGCTCCCTCCGTTGGCTACACCTTC. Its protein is CASSYFGQAPSVGYTF.

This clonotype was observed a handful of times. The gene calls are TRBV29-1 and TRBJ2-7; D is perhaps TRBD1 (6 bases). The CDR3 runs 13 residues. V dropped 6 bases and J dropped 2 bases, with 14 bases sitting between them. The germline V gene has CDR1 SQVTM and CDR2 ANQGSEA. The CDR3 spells CSVLSRDTYEQYF. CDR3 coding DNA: TGCAGCGTACTTTCCCGGGACACCTACGAGCAGTACTTC.

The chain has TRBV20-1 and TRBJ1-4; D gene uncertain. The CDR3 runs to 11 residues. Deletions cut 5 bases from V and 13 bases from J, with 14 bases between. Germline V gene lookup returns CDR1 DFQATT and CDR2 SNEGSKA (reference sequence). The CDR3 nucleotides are TGCAGTGCTCAGTACCAGCCGGCACTGTTTTTT. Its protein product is CSAQYQPALFF.

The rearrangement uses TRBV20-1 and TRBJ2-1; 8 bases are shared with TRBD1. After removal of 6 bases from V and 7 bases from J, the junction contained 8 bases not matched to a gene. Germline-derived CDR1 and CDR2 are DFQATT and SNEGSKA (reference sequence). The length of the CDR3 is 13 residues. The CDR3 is CSARDRKQNEQFF. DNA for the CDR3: TGCAGTGCCAGGGACAGGAAACAAAATGAGCAGTTCTTC.